The rows below give T cell receptor beta chains drawn from one sample of a study of blood T cell repertoires in COVID-19. The assay was immunoSEQ multiplex PCR, and TCRdb's table has in-frame clones only and misses some. The table lists about 260,000 clones, more than 75% of them singletons. Sequencing was done on a sample of peripheral blood. The origin of the receptors is a woman between 45 and 65 years old with acute or convalescent COVID-19. Each CDR3 is given with its conserved first and last residue. Each record gives: CDR3 length, D gene, V gene, J gene, clone size, CDR3 DNA, CDR3 protein. The D gene is left open where the match is weak. The size of a clone is reported for some rows only, either as once, few or many, or as a class for expanded clones.

length: 16
D: TRBD1
V: TRBV2
J: TRBJ1-5
size: .
DNA: TGTGCCAGCAGCACATTGACCGGGACAGAAGATCAGCCCCAGCATTTT
CDR3: CASSTLTGTEDQPQHF

length: 17
D: TRBD2
V: TRBV24-1
J: TRBJ2-3
size: .
DNA: TGTGCCACCAGTGACCCGGGACTAGCGGGGAGCACAGATACGCAGTATTTT
CDR3: CATSDPGLAGSTDTQYF

length: 17
D: .
V: TRBV3-1/TRBV3-2
J: TRBJ2-2
size: .
DNA: TGTGCCAGCAGCCAAGATGGTGCACGAGCGAACACCGGGGAGCTGTTTTTT
CDR3: CASSQDGARANTGELFF

length: 11
D: .
V: TRBV7-3
J: TRBJ1-1
size: .
DNA: TGTGCCAGCAGCTCCGACAGGGAAGCTTTCTTT
CDR3: CASSSDREAFF

length: 11
D: .
V: TRBV12-3/TRBV12-4
J: TRBJ2-5
size: .
DNA: TGTGCCAGCACCGCGGGGGAGACCCAGTACTTC
CDR3: CASTAGETQYF

length: 13
D: .
V: TRBV7-9
J: TRBJ1-5
size: .
DNA: TGTGCCAGCAGCCCTGACAGGCTCGGGCCCCAGCATTTT
CDR3: CASSPDRLGPQHF

length: 13
D: .
V: TRBV6-5
J: TRBJ1-5
size: .
DNA: TGTGCCAGCCAGCGGGGGGCGAGTCAGCCCCAGCATTTT
CDR3: CASQRGASQPQHF

length: 13
D: .
V: TRBV5-1
J: TRBJ1-2
size: .
DNA: TGCGCCAGCAGCTTTGGGGAGGACTATGGCTACACCTTC
CDR3: CASSFGEDYGYTF

length: 16
D: .
V: TRBV4-1
J: TRBJ1-6
size: few
DNA: TGCGCCAGCAGGCCGAGCGCCGAAAAAAATAATTCACCCCTCCACTTT
CDR3: CASRPSAEKNNSPLHF

length: 19
D: .
V: TRBV5-1
J: TRBJ2-2
size: .
DNA: TGCGCCAGCAGTCGTGCAGGGGCGTACAACCTACTAAACACCGGGGAGCTGTTTTTT
CDR3: CASSRAGAYNLLNTGELFF

length: 19
D: TRBD1
V: TRBV11-3
J: TRBJ2-7
size: few
DNA: TGTGCCAGCAGCTCTACGGGAACGATTCGGACAGGGGACTCCTACGAGCAGTACTTC
CDR3: CASSSTGTIRTGDSYEQYF

length: 16
D: .
V: TRBV4-2
J: TRBJ2-1
size: .
DNA: TGTGCCAGCAGCCAAGCCCGCGGGAATGCCTACAATGAGCAGTTCTTC
CDR3: CASSQARGNAYNEQFF

length: 15
D: .
V: TRBV27
J: TRBJ1-4
size: .
DNA: TGTGCCAGCAGTCCACAGGGTTCGGCTAATGAAAAACTGTTTTTT
CDR3: CASSPQGSANEKLFF

length: 11
D: TRBD1
V: TRBV3-1/TRBV3-2
J: TRBJ1-6
size: .
DNA: TGTGCCAGCAGCCAGGACAGGAGTATCCACTTT
CDR3: CASSQDRSIHF

length: 14
D: .
V: TRBV2
J: TRBJ1-5
size: .
DNA: TGTGCCAGCAGTGAGGCGGCAGGGGATCAGCCCCAGCATTTT
CDR3: CASSEAAGDQPQHF

length: 11
D: .
V: TRBV20-1
J: TRBJ2-3
size: .
DNA: TGCAGTGCTAGCGGCACAGATACGCAGTATTTT
CDR3: CSASGTDTQYF

length: 16
D: TRBD1
V: TRBV7-9
J: TRBJ2-2
size: few
DNA: TGTGCCAGCAGCCCAACGACAGGGCTGGGGACCGGGGAGCTGTTTTTT
CDR3: CASSPTTGLGTGELFF

length: 17
D: .
V: TRBV7-9
J: TRBJ2-7
size: .
DNA: TGTGCCAGCAGCCCACGAGTGTCTGGGAAACTAGTCGACGAGCAGTACTTC
CDR3: CASSPRVSGKLVDEQYF

length: 13
D: TRBD1
V: TRBV6-5
J: TRBJ1-1
size: .
DNA: TGTGCCGCGAAGGGGGCTCCGAACACTGAAGCTTTCTTT
CDR3: CAAKGAPNTEAFF

length: 15
D: TRBD2
V: TRBV3-1/TRBV3-2
J: TRBJ2-7
size: .
DNA: TGTGCCAGCAGCCAACCAACTAGCGGAACCTACGAGCAGTACTTC
CDR3: CASSQPTSGTYEQYF

length: 15
D: .
V: TRBV19
J: TRBJ1-3
size: .
DNA: TGTGCCAGTAGTCTACAGGAATCCTCTGGAAACACCATATATTTT
CDR3: CASSLQESSGNTIYF

length: 13
D: .
V: TRBV9
J: TRBJ1-1
size: .
DNA: TGTGCCAGCAGCGTGGGCGTGGACACTGAAGCTTTCTTT
CDR3: CASSVGVDTEAFF

length: 14
D: .
V: TRBV28
J: TRBJ2-7
size: .
DNA: TGTGCCAGCAGTTTAGCGGGGGCCGGTTCCGAGCAGTACTTC
CDR3: CASSLAGAGSEQYF

length: 15
D: TRBD1
V: TRBV5-4
J: TRBJ1-2
size: .
DNA: TGTGCCAGCAGCTTGGAGGGGGCGAGGAACTATGGCTACACCTTC
CDR3: CASSLEGARNYGYTF

length: 14
D: .
V: TRBV7-3
J: TRBJ2-3
size: .
DNA: TGTGCCAGCAGCCCCGGACAGAGCACAGATACGCAGTATTTT
CDR3: CASSPGQSTDTQYF

length: 13
D: .
V: TRBV12-3/TRBV12-4
J: TRBJ2-7
size: .
DNA: TGTGCCAGCAGTTTTGGGCACGTTGCCGAGCAGTACTTC
CDR3: CASSFGHVAEQYF

length: 15
D: .
V: TRBV11-2
J: TRBJ2-7
size: .
DNA: TGTGCCAGCAGCTGGGGGCAGGGACCAAGCTACGAGCAGTACTTC
CDR3: CASSWGQGPSYEQYF

length: 15
D: .
V: TRBV18
J: TRBJ1-1
size: .
DNA: TGTGCCAGCTCACCACCCGGGGTACGGAACACTGAAGCTTTCTTT
CDR3: CASSPPGVRNTEAFF

length: 15
D: .
V: TRBV7-6
J: TRBJ2-6
size: .
DNA: TGTGCCAGCAGCTTAGTTCACTCTGGGGCCAACGTCCTGACTTTC
CDR3: CASSLVHSGANVLTF

length: 16
D: .
V: TRBV7-8
J: TRBJ1-5
size: .
DNA: TGTGCCAGCAGCTTATCAGGGGCCGCGAGCAATCAGCCCCAGCATTTT
CDR3: CASSLSGAASNQPQHF

length: 16
D: TRBD2
V: TRBV5-1
J: TRBJ2-1
size: .
DNA: TGCGCCAGCAGCACTCCAGCGGGAGTGGGCTACAATGAGCAGTTCTTC
CDR3: CASSTPAGVGYNEQFF

length: 19
D: TRBD2
V: TRBV10-3
J: TRBJ2-3
size: .
DNA: TGTGCCATCAGTGAGTCTAGCGGGAGTTCCCCCACACGGACAGATACGCAGTATTTT
CDR3: CAISESSGSSPTRTDTQYF

length: 14
D: .
V: TRBV28
J: TRBJ1-5
size: .
DNA: TGTGCCAGCAGTTCCCCGGGAGGCAATCAGCCCCAGCATTTT
CDR3: CASSSPGGNQPQHF

length: 11
D: .
V: TRBV13
J: TRBJ2-7
size: .
DNA: TGTGCCAGCAGTCCCCGCTACGAGCAGTACTTC
CDR3: CASSPRYEQYF

length: 15
D: TRBD2
V: TRBV5-4
J: TRBJ2-1
size: .
DNA: TGTGCCAGCAGCTTTAGCGGGGCCTCCTACAATGAGCAGTTCTTC
CDR3: CASSFSGASYNEQFF

length: 15
D: .
V: TRBV5-5
J: TRBJ1-1
size: .
DNA: TGTGCCAGCAGCTTGGCGCAGGGCGGTATCACTGAAGCTTTCTTT
CDR3: CASSLAQGGITEAFF

length: 15
D: TRBD2
V: TRBV28
J: TRBJ2-4
size: .
DNA: TGTGCCAGCAGTTTAGCTGGGACTAGCAGCTACATTCAGTACTTC
CDR3: CASSLAGTSSYIQYF

length: 16
D: TRBD2
V: TRBV2
J: TRBJ2-7
size: few
DNA: TGTGCCAGCAGTGAAGACGGGAGGTTGGATCGATCCGAGCAGTACTTC
CDR3: CASSEDGRLDRSEQYF

length: 16
D: TRBD2
V: TRBV7-2
J: TRBJ2-3
size: once
DNA: TGTGCCAGCAGCTTAGTGCGGGGGGGGGCCACAGATACGCAGTATTTT
CDR3: CASSLVRGGATDTQYF

length: 13
D: .
V: TRBV3-1/TRBV3-2
J: TRBJ1-1
size: .
DNA: TGTGCCAGCAGCCAATCACGAGGTACTGAAGCTTTCTTT
CDR3: CASSQSRGTEAFF

length: 15
D: TRBD2
V: TRBV7-3
J: TRBJ2-7
size: .
DNA: TGTGCCAGCAGCTCCCTAGCGGGGGGACACTACGAGCAGTACTTC
CDR3: CASSSLAGGHYEQYF

length: 15
D: .
V: TRBV27
J: TRBJ2-1
size: .
DNA: TGTGCCAGCAGTGGATTACAGAGCTCCTACAATGAGCAGTTCTTC
CDR3: CASSGLQSSYNEQFF

length: 16
D: .
V: TRBV9
J: TRBJ2-3
size: once
DNA: TGTGCCAGCAGCGTAGCGTCGGCTAGCGGCACAGATACGCAGTATTTT
CDR3: CASSVASASGTDTQYF

length: 17
D: TRBD1
V: TRBV9
J: TRBJ1-1
size: .
DNA: TGTGCCAGCAGCGCCGCCGGACCGGGACAGCCTGGGACTGAAGCTTTCTTT
CDR3: CASSAAGPGQPGTEAFF

length: 15
D: .
V: TRBV6-5
J: TRBJ1-5
size: .
DNA: TGTGCCAGCAGCATTCAGGGTTATGGCAATCAGCCCCAGCATTTT
CDR3: CASSIQGYGNQPQHF

length: 13
D: .
V: TRBV5-6
J: TRBJ2-7
size: .
DNA: TGTGCCAGCAGCCTGGGGGAGAACTACGAGCAGTACTTC
CDR3: CASSLGENYEQYF

length: 16
D: TRBD2
V: TRBV30
J: TRBJ2-7
size: .
DNA: TGTGCCTGGAGCCCACCCCTCGGGAGGGGGACCTACGAGCAGTACTTC
CDR3: CAWSPPLGRGTYEQYF

length: 13
D: .
V: TRBV7-9
J: TRBJ1-1
size: once
DNA: TGTGCCAGCAGCTCAGGGGTTAGGGCTGAAGCTTTCTTT
CDR3: CASSSGVRAEAFF

length: 15
D: TRBD2
V: TRBV29-1
J: TRBJ2-1
size: .
DNA: TGCAGCGTTGAATGGGGTGGCGGCGGGGGCAATGAGCAGTTCTTC
CDR3: CSVEWGGGGGNEQFF

length: 14
D: .
V: TRBV7-2
J: TRBJ2-7
size: .
DNA: TGTGCCAGCAGCCCTCCCGGGAGCAGGTACGAGCAGTACTTC
CDR3: CASSPPGSRYEQYF

length: 18
D: .
V: TRBV18
J: TRBJ1-5
size: .
DNA: TGTGCCAGCTCACCTATAAGTGGGGGACAACTTAGCAATCAGCCCCAGCATTTT
CDR3: CASSPISGGQLSNQPQHF